These T cell receptor beta chains were read from a single sample in a study of technical replicates of blood from several donors. Here immunoSEQ multiplex PCR was the method, and the copy in TCRdb shows in-frame clones only, minus some. The sample includes under 95,000 clones, 95% seen only once; the top ten take approximately 0.26%. Sequencing was done on a sample of T cells isolated from PBMCs. Receptors were obtained from a human donor in good health. Each CDR3 is given with its conserved first and last residue. Clone size is given for some rows only: seen once, a few or many times, or a class if the clone is expanded.

v_call	clone_size	j_call	cdr3_length	cdr3_aa
TRBV19	-	TRBJ1-1	15	CASSIAIGTGRGAFF
TRBV5-1	-	TRBJ2-7	14	CASSLDPSGYEQYF
TRBV6-5	once	TRBJ1-5	13	CASSYDRNQPQHF
TRBV30	-	TRBJ2-7	16	CAWSVPSPGLAYEQYF
TRBV5-1	-	TRBJ2-1	14	CASSFRGGNNEQFF
TRBV28	-	TRBJ2-6	13	CASTRSGANVLTF
TRBV14	-	TRBJ2-3	15	CASSQVRGSTDTQYF
TRBV19	once	TRBJ2-7	12	CASSMQGVEQYF
TRBV6-6	once	TRBJ1-5	13	CASSLRGGQPQHF
TRBV5-1	-	TRBJ2-2	16	CASSLGGTSNTGELFF
TRBV2	-	TRBJ1-4	15	CASSGEEGRFEKLFF
TRBV2	-	TRBJ2-7	15	CASSETSGSNYEQYF
TRBV7-7	-	TRBJ2-5	13	CASSQYAQETQYF
TRBV21-1	-	TRBJ1-1	13	CASSRRVNTEAFF
TRBV9	-	TRBJ2-2	13	CASSAGGNGELFF
TRBV4-1	-	TRBJ2-7	16	CASSQGESGRFYEQYF
TRBV4-1	-	TRBJ1-4	17	CASSLGQGPFSNEKLFF
TRBV7-9	once	TRBJ2-7	13	CASSPTEFYEQYF
TRBV19	-	TRBJ1-4	15	CASTPRDSTNEKLFF
TRBV7-9	-	TRBJ2-7	16	CASSLAAGQARNEQYF
TRBV7-9	-	TRBJ2-5	16	CASSLTTGTHVETQYF
TRBV7-2	-	TRBJ2-1	16	CASSPRGRESYNEQFF
TRBV5-1	-	TRBJ2-6	20	CASSLAGLAGVPSGANVLTF
TRBV9	-	TRBJ2-1	14	CASSVSGRGNEQFF